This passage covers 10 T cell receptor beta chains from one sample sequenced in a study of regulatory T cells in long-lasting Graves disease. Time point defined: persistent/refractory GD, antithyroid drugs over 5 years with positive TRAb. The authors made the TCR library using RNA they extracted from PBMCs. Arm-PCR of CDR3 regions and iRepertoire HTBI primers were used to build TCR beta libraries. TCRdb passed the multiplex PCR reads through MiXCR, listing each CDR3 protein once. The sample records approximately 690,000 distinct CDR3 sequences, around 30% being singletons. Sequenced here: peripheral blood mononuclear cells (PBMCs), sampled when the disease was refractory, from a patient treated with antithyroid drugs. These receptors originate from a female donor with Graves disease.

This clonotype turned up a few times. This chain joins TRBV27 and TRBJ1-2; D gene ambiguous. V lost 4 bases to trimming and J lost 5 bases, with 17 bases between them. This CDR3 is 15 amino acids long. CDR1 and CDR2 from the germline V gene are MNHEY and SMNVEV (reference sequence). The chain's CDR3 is CASSYGVGRQYGYTF. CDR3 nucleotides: TGTGCCAGCAGTTACGGGGTCGGGAGACAATATGGCTACACCTTC.

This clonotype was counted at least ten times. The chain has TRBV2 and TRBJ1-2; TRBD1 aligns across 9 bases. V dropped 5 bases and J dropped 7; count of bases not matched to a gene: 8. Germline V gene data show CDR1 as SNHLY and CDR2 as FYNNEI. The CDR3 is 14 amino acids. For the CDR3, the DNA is TGTGCCAGCAGTCTCGGGACAGGGCGGTCTGGCTACACCTTC. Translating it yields CASSLGTGRSGYTF. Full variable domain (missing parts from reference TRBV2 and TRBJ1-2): EPEVTQTPSHQVTQMGQEVILRCVPISNHLYFYWYRQILGQKVEFLVSFYNNEISEKSEIFDDQFSVERPDGSNFTLKIRSTKLEDSAMYFCASSLGTGRSGYTFGSGTRLTVV.

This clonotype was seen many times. CDR3 nucleotide sequence: TGTGCCAGCAGTTCGACTAGCATCCCCTACGAGCAGTACTTC. This gives the protein CASSSTSIPYEQYF. This chain joins TRBV27 and TRBJ2-7; 7 bases agree with TRBD2. Germline assignment: CDR1 MNHEY and CDR2 SMNVEV (reference sequence). V lost 4 bases to trimming and J lost 2 bases; unmatched junction nucleotides: 5. The CDR3 runs to 14 residues.

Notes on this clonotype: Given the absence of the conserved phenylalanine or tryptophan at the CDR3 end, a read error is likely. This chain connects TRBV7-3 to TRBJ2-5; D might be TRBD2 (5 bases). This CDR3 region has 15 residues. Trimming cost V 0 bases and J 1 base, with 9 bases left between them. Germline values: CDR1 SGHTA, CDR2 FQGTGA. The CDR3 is CASSLTAGLQETQYS. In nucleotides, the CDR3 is TGTGCCAGCAGCTTAACGGCCGGACTCCAAGAGACCCAGTACTCC.

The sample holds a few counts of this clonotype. CDR3 nucleotides: TGTGCCAGCAGCCCCCGACAGGGGTTGACTGAAGCTTTCTTT. It translates to CASSPRQGLTEAFF. This chain connects TRBV7-3 to TRBJ1-1; TRBD1 agrees at 8 bases. The CDR3 sequence is 14 residues long. From germline, CDR1 is SGHTA and CDR2 FQGTGA. V lost 5 bases, J lost 5 bases, and 7 bases stayed unmatched.

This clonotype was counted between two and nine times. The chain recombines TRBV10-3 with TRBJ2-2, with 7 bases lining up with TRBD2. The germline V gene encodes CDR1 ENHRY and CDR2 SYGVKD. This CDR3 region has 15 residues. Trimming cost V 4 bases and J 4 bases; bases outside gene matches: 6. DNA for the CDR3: TGTGCCATCAGTGGTAGGACTAGGACCACCGGGGAGCTGTTTTTT. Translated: CAISGRTRTTGELFF.

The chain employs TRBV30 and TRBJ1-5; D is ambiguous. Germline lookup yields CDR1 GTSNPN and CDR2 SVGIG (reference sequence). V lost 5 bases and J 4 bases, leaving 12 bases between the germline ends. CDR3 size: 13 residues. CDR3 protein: CAWGAGKNQPQHF. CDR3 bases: TGTGCCTGGGGTGCAGGAAAAAATCAGCCCCAGCATTTT.

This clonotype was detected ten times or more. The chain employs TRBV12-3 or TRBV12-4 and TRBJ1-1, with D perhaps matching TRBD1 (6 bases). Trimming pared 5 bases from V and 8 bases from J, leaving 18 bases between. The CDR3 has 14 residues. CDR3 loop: CASSPSGTWGEAFF. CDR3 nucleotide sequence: TGTGCCAGCAGTCCCTCCGGGACATGGGGCGAAGCTTTCTTT.

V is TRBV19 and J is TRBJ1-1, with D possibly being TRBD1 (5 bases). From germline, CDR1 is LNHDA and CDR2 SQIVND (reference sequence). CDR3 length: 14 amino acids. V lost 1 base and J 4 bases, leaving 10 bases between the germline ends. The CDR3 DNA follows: TGTGCCAGTAGTATAGGGGGCCATGGCACTGAAGCTTTCTTT. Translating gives CASSIGGHGTEAFF.

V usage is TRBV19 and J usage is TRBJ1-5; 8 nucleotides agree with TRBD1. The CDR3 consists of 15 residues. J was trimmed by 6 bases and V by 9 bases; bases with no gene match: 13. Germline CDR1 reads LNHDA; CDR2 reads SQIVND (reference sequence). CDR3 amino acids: CASHSWDRSGQPQHF. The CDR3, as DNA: TGTGCCAGCCATAGTTGGGACAGGAGCGGTCAGCCCCAGCATTTT.